The clone carrying this T cell receptor beta chain was seen just once. Antigen: not known. The data are from a study of vaccination effects on CD4 cells after COVID-19. The overall study: Two doses of either BNT162b2 or mRNA-1273 were given to each participant.

Study-wide points: Few convalescent patients, and no early post-infection timepoints, were available to the study.

The protocol was immunoSEQ multiplex PCR, while the TCRdb copy is restricted to in-frame clones and leaves out a portion. The table records tens of thousands of clones, roughly 72% of them present only once. Before any sequencing was done, the ViraFEST assay used viral peptide pools to expand antigen-specific CD4+ T cells. Subsequent to a culture period of under twelve days, CD4+ T cells were isolated. Absence of prior SARS-CoV-2 infection characterized the vaccine recipients, who showed negative nucleocapsid antibodies. Cultivation was performed at roughly 2.2 million PBMC per well with around 10 IU/ml IL-2 and 9 to 10 ug/ml peptides added. It was on days 3 and 7 that half the medium was replaced with IL-2 medium. This CDR3 comprises 14 residues. The ends lost 3 bases at V and 8 bases at J; junction bases unmatched: 7. The germline V gene encodes CDR1 MNHEY and CDR2 SMNVEV (reference sequence).

The source was CD4+ T cells from PBMCs cultured with HCoV-OC43 spike peptides, collected before COVID-19 vaccination. Subset noted: HCoV-OC43 spike overlapping peptide pool stimulation. The sequence came from a human donor who received a COVID-19 vaccine. V gene TRBV27 combines with J gene TRBJ2-4; 7 bases align to TRBD2. CDR3 coding DNA: TGTGCCAGCAGTTTGAGGCTAGCGGCAGACATTCAGTACTTC. Its translation is CASSLRLAADIQYF.